This T cell receptor (beta chain) originates from a study of human T cells and chemical hapten exposure (dated by TCRdb to the early 2020s). For context, the study as a whole: The libraries were sequenced as a pool, and the TCR yield per sample differed mostly because of small variations in library volumes within the pool. In alopecia patients, the study followed how the peripheral blood TCR repertoire changed in vivo over primary and secondary sensitization to diphenylcyclopropenone (DPC), a hapten. From each blood RNA sample, both TCR alpha and TCR beta chains were sequenced. Beyond this particular receptor, the publication reports: After repeated subsampling, changes were observed in the strength of the expansion versus patch-test correlation and in the threshold at which the correlation became significant. DPC sensitization did not change the number of TCRs with a frequency above 1 in 1000, and there was no evidence of changes in global repertoire structure.

Points on this clonotype: No antigen is known for it. Per-base qualities were not stored, and no clone one base away is much larger.

Reading the germline V gene gives CDR1 KGHSH and CDR2 LQKENI. V ends up 2 bases short and J 5 bases short, with an unmatched junction base count of 6. The CDR3 has 15 amino acids, counting the end cysteine and phenylalanine. The entry retains the CDR3 DNA only, 45 bases that are in frame from base 1. The sample's time point label, decoded: healthy volunteer bleed at 2 weeks. Unfractionated whole blood was collected in Tempus Blood RNA tubes, and total RNA was extracted from that blood. A handful of healthy volunteers acted as controls for TCR sequencing and had blood drawn at day 0, 2 weeks and 6 weeks. Libraries were constructed by RACE. Reads for this sample came from a NextSeq 500. Library preparation attached unique molecular identifiers to individual cDNA molecules for quantitative, reproducible TCR counting. The published analysis was carried out like this. A median of approximately 96,000 TCRs per sample was observed, with a range of roughly 20,000 to 750,000. V, J and CDR3 annotation of the TCR reads was carried out using the Decombinator software suite. Every sample was subsampled to the same number of TCRs (28,000) for the PS versus PT1 abundance plots. Expanded TCRs were defined as absent before sensitization and observed at least eight times at the 2-week time point. TCRdb redid the processing of the public reads, applying fastp at Q25 and MiXCR, and retained in-frame beta chains. Rows with one shared CDR3 protein collapse into an entry with the most common genes and DNA. The V and J calls follow TCRdb's processing rather than the paper's. Here the sample has about 45,000 distinct CDR3 sequences; approximately 4.8% occur a single time. The ten most abundant clones make up approximately 5.5% of the sample.

This sequence was found in a human donor in good health. Some clones in this sample may be carry-over from other donors' samples. The sequenced sample consisted of whole blood. The chain uses TRBV18 and TRBJ2-5, and 9 bases in between align with TRBD2. The sequenced DNA: TGTGCCAGCTCACCATCGGTAGCGGGAGTGGAGACCCAGTACTTC. The translation is CASSPSVAGVETQYF. Extended through the reference TRBV18 and TRBJ2-5 proteins, this CDR3 yields the full variable domain: NAGVMQNPRHLVRRRGQEARLRCSPMKGHSHVYWYRQLPEEGLKFMVYLQKENIIDESGMPKERFSAEFPKEGPSILRIQQVVRGDSAAYFCASSPSVAGVETQYFGPGTRLLVL.